Included here is one TCR beta chain sequence, with context. This CDR3 has 15 amino acids. Per the germline V gene, CDR1 is SNHLY and CDR2 is FYNNEI. J lost 1 base, V lost 3 bases, and 2 bases had no gene match. The sample is drawn from a study of blood T cell repertoires in COVID-19. Across the study: The samples span acute and convalescent COVID-19 from the United States, Italy and Spain. The analysed material was cDNA or gDNA that came from T cells, B-cell-depleted T cells, or PBMCs.

During active infection, Seattle patients enrolled and were then monitored through disease. Libraries were prepared by immunoSEQ multiplex PCR; TCRdb keeps only in-frame clonotypes and omits some of them. The data show around 190,000 clones, 81% seen once. Sequencing used peripheral blood. V and J are TRBV2 and TRBJ2-4, with 8 positions matching TRBD1. This clonotype was obtained from a woman between 40 and 55 years old with COVID-19, enrolled during active disease. The CDR3: CASSDQGAAKNIQYF. The CDR3 nucleotides are TGTGCCAGCAGTGATCAGGGGGCGGCCAAAAACATTCAGTACTTC.